A single sample gave rise to the 26 T cell receptor beta chains below, sequenced in a study of STAT5B mutations in CD4+ large granular lymphocyte leukemia. The protocol was immunoSEQ multiplex PCR, while the TCRdb copy is restricted to in-frame clones and leaves out a portion. The data contain some 45,000 clones, 80% to 90% of them singletons. The specimen was CD4+ T cells from blood buffy coats. These receptors were taken from a human donor in good health.

The chain combines TRBV7-2 with TRBJ1-2; no reliable D call. The CDR3 spans 13 residues. Germline values: CDR1 SGHTA, CDR2 FQGNSA. V lost 0 bases and J lost 5, with 7 bases in between. The CDR3 region has the DNA TGTGCCAGCAGCTTAGCGCTGAGGTATGGCTACACCTTC. Amino acids: CASSLALRYGYTF.

This chain connects TRBV7-3 to TRBJ2-2; 7 nucleotides align to TRBD1. With 1 base clipped from V and 5 bases from J, the junction kept 7 bases outside the gene matches. This CDR3 spans 16 amino acids. Germline CDR1 and CDR2: SGHTA and FQGTGA. CDR3: CASSLNGQAWTGELFF. Written as DNA, the CDR3 is TGTGCCAGCAGCTTAAACGGACAGGCATGGACCGGGGAGCTGTTTTTT.

This CDR3 reads CASSLESGRQYF. DNA of the CDR3: TGTGCCAGCAGCTTAGAAAGCGGGAGGCAGTATTTT. The V and J genes are TRBV11-3 and TRBJ2-3, with 8 bases lining up with TRBD2. This CDR3 spans 12 amino acids. J lost 11 bases, V lost 0 bases, and 1 base had no gene match. Germline-derived CDR1 and CDR2 are SGHNT and YENEEA.

The gene calls are TRBV19 and TRBJ2-2; D remains ambiguous. Germline CDR1 reads LNHDA; CDR2 reads SQIVND (reference sequence). V lost 6 bases and J 1 base, leaving 9 bases between the germline ends. The CDR3 runs 14 residues. The CDR3 DNA reads TGTGCCAGTAGGGGCCTAGAGAACACCGGGGAGCTGTTTTTT. This sequence encodes CASRGLENTGELFF.

The chain recombines TRBV2 with TRBJ1-2; unclear D gene. The V and J ends lost 3 bases and 0 bases respectively, with 5 bases between them. Germline V gives CDR1 SNHLY, CDR2 FYNNEI. CDR3 length equals 13 residues. The chain's CDR3 is CASSEVPNYGYTF. Here the CDR3 DNA reads TGTGCCAGCAGTGAGGTCCCTAACTATGGCTACACCTTC. Looking up the rest from reference TRBV2 and TRBJ1-2 gives the full variable domain: EPEVTQTPSHQVTQMGQEVILRCVPISNHLYFYWYRQILGQKVEFLVSFYNNEISEKSEIFDDQFSVERPDGSNFTLKIRSTKLEDSAMYFCASSEVPNYGYTFGSGTRLTVV.

The chain employs TRBV14 and TRBJ1-3, with TRBD1 matching over 7 bases. The CDR3 sequence is 15 residues long. Looked up from germline, CDR1 is SGHDN and CDR2 is FVKESK. Trimming removed 4 bases from V and 0 bases from J; junction bases left unmatched: 3. The CDR3 sequence is CASSLRGDSGNTIYF. The CDR3 DNA is TGTGCCAGCAGCCTCAGGGGGGACTCTGGAAACACCATATATTTT.

The chain employs TRBV27 and TRBJ2-1; D is unclear. This CDR3 is built from 12 residues. Deletions cut 8 bases from V and 6 bases from J, with 11 bases between. Germline-derived CDR1 and CDR2 are MNHEY and SMNVEV (reference sequence). As DNA, the CDR3 is TGTGCCAGCGGTCGGGTGTTCAATGAGCAGTTCTTC. Translating gives CASGRVFNEQFF.

J is TRBJ1-4 and V is TRBV27, with D possibly being TRBD1 (5 bases). CDR1 is MNHEY and CDR2 is SMNVEV in the germline V gene (reference sequence). The V gene lost 3 bases and the J gene lost 8 bases, with 13 bases spanning the gap. This CDR3 is 14 amino acids long. CDR3 bases: TGTGCCAGCAGTTTGTTGGGACTCCGGGAAAAACTGTTTTTT. This translates into CASSLLGLREKLFF.

V and J are TRBV10-3 and TRBJ2-1; TRBD2 agrees at 9 bases. Losses at the gene ends were 4 bases for V and 5 bases for J; bases not matched to a gene: 3. Germline values: CDR1 ENHRY, CDR2 SYGVKD. The length of the CDR3 is 14 residues. CDR3 protein: CAISGASGNNEQFF. Written as DNA, the CDR3 is TGTGCCATCAGTGGGGCTAGCGGGAACAATGAGCAGTTCTTC.

The J gene is TRBJ2-2, the V gene TRBV11-3, with no clear D. There are 14 residues in the CDR3. From germline, CDR1 is SGHNT and CDR2 YENEEA. V lost 3 bases, J lost 4 bases, and 9 bases lay in between. The DNA of the CDR3 is TGTGCCAGCAGCTTTAGGGTGGGCACCGGGGAGCTGTTTTTT. The encoded protein is CASSFRVGTGELFF.

The chain recombines TRBV2 with TRBJ2-3; TRBD1 might be the D (5 bases). CDR1 and CDR2 (germline): SNHLY, FYNNEI. The CDR3 contains 16 residues. V gave up 3 bases and J gave up 5 bases, with 18 bases separating them. The CDR3 DNA is TGTGCCAGCAGTGAGGACAAAGGGGCGCATGTAGATACGCAGTATTTT. Protein sequence: CASSEDKGAHVDTQYF.

Here the CDR3 DNA reads TGTGCCAGTAGTCCCGGAGGAGCGGGAGTTCGCAATCAGCCCCAGCATTTT. Its translation: CASSPGGAGVRNQPQHF. The chain joins TRBV19 to TRBJ1-5; D gene unclear. This CDR3 has 17 residues. Germline V gene lookup returns CDR1 LNHDA and CDR2 SQIVND (reference sequence). V was clipped by 5 bases and J by 2 bases, with 19 bases between them.

The chain links TRBV5-4 to TRBJ1-6; 10 bases fit TRBD1. The CDR3 runs 15 residues. Losses at the gene ends were 2 bases for V and 13 bases for J; bases not matched to a gene: 9. CDR1 is SGHNT, CDR2 YYREEE, per germline (reference sequence). The CDR3 nucleotides are TGTGCCAGCAGCTTAACAGGGACAGGGGCCAAGCCCCTCCACTTT. It translates to CASSLTGTGAKPLHF.

The chain uses TRBV14 and TRBJ2-7; 7 bases agree with TRBD1. Germline V gene data show CDR1 as SGHDN and CDR2 as FVKESK. Germline trimming cut 1 base from V and 0 bases from J; bases unmatched to any gene: 6. This CDR3 has 16 amino acids. CDR3 DNA sequence: TGTGCCAGCAGCCAAGGGTACGGGACAGTCTCCTACGAGCAGTACTTC. The encoded protein is CASSQGYGTVSYEQYF.

The V and J genes are TRBV11-3 and TRBJ2-1; D ambiguous. The CDR3 length is 12 residues. The V gene's germline CDR1 is SGHNT and CDR2 YENEEA. Trimming took off 0 bases at V and 5 bases at J, with 2 bases between the two ends. The CDR3 DNA follows: TGTGCCAGCAGCTTAGACAACAATGAGCAGTTCTTC. This gives the protein CASSLDNNEQFF.

The chain is built from TRBV28 and TRBJ1-2; D is uncertain. This CDR3 spans 15 amino acids. Germline V gene data show CDR1 as MDHEN and CDR2 as SYDVKM. Trimming pared 7 bases from V and 3 bases from J, leaving 18 bases between. CDR3 protein: CASTTLGRIDYGYTF. The CDR3 DNA is TGTGCCAGCACCACCCTGGGCAGGATCGACTATGGCTACACCTTC.

The chain is built from TRBV9 and TRBJ2-3; 10 bases match TRBD1. Germline loops: CDR1 SGDLS, CDR2 YYNGEE. The trim removed 0 bases at V and 5 bases at J, leaving 6 bases unmatched. The CDR3 has 16 residues. The chain's CDR3 is CASSVAPTGGEDTQYF. The CDR3, as DNA: TGTGCCAGCAGCGTAGCCCCGACAGGGGGCGAAGATACGCAGTATTTT.

The J gene is TRBJ1-1, the V gene TRBV7-2; D is ambiguous. The ends were cut back, 2 bases at V and 2 bases at J, with 9 bases in the middle. The CDR3 sequence is 14 residues long. Germline V gene data show CDR1 as SGHTA and CDR2 as FQGNSA. The CDR3 coding sequence is TGTGCCAGCAGCTTATTACGAGAAAACACTGAAGCTTTCTTT. This codes for CASSLLRENTEAFF. The full variable domain, in which reference TRBV7-2 and TRBJ1-1 provide the parts outside the CDR3, is GAGVSQSPSNKVTEKGKDVELRCDPISGHTALYWYRQSLGQGLEFLIYFQGNSAPDKSGLPSDRFSAERTGGSVSTLTIQRTQQEDSAVYLCASSLLRENTEAFFGQGTRLTVV.

This clone was counted a few times. The chain combines TRBV4-1 with TRBJ1-3; no reliable D call. Trimming shortened V by 4 bases and J by 0 bases, and 13 bases separated the two germline ends. This CDR3 region has 16 residues. Germline-derived CDR1 and CDR2 are MGHRA and YSYEKL. CDR3 residues: CASSRAVGNSGNTIYF. The DNA of the CDR3 is TGCGCCAGCAGCCGGGCTGTGGGGAACTCTGGAAACACCATATATTTT.

The chain couples TRBV19 to TRBJ1-1; TRBD1 is a possible D gene (6 bases). The germline gives CDR1 LNHDA, CDR2 SQIVND (reference sequence). With 8 bases removed from V and 0 bases from J, the gap between germline ends came to 16 bases. CDR3 length: 15 amino acids. The CDR3 bases are TGTGCCAGTCTACCTACAGGGTTCATGAACACTGAAGCTTTCTTT. Amino acids: CASLPTGFMNTEAFF. The full variable domain, rest sourced from reference TRBV19 and TRBJ1-1, is DGGITQSPKYLFRKEGQNVTLSCEQNLNHDAMYWYRQDPGQGLRLIYYSQIVNDFQKGDIAEGYSVSREKKESFPLTVTSAQKNPTAFYLCASLPTGFMNTEAFFGQGTRLTVV.

The chain recombines TRBV9 with TRBJ1-3; D call uncertain. The V end lost 0 bases, the J end lost 0 bases, and 10 bases lay between the germline ends. CDR1 and CDR2 from the germline V gene are SGDLS and YYNGEE. There are 16 residues in the CDR3. Here the CDR3 DNA reads TGTGCCAGCAGCGTAGAAGTCCGTGACTCTGGAAACACCATATATTTT. It is translated as CASSVEVRDSGNTIYF.

This clone was seen just once. The chain employs TRBV9 and TRBJ2-7; TRBD2 is a possible D gene (5 bases). V lost 4 bases to trimming and J lost 3 bases, with 17 bases between them. Germline V CDR1 and CDR2: SGDLS, YYNGEE. This CDR3 contains 15 residues. Written as DNA, the CDR3 is TGTGCCAGCAGCCAAAGAGGGAATCGGTTCTACGAGCAGTACTTC. It codes for CASSQRGNRFYEQYF.

This chain links TRBV14 with TRBJ2-3, with D hard to call. Germline V gene data show CDR1 as SGHDN and CDR2 as FVKESK. V was cut by 4 bases and J by 5 bases, with 7 bases left in between. The CDR3 covers 12 residues. CDR3 residues: CASSPSGDTQYF. DNA for the CDR3: TGTGCCAGCAGCCCCTCGGGAGATACGCAGTATTTT.

This chain uses TRBV18 with TRBJ1-1, with D possibly being TRBD1 (5 bases). CDR1 is KGHSH and CDR2 is LQKENI in the germline V gene. V lost 6 bases and J lost 4, with 15 bases in between. This CDR3 comprises 14 residues. The CDR3 protein is CASSLTEGRTEAFF. DNA for the CDR3: TGTGCCAGCTCCCTGACCGAGGGACGCACTGAAGCTTTCTTT.

The rearrangement uses TRBV11-2 and TRBJ2-7; TRBD1 is a possible D gene (6 bases). The CDR3 has 14 residues. Between the trimmed V and J ends, which lost 1 base and 6 bases, there was a span of 13 bases. Germline CDR1 reads SGHAT; CDR2 reads FQNNGV. DNA for the CDR3: TGTGCCAGCAGCTTAGCAGGGGCAAAGGTCGAGCAGTACTTC. Translating gives CASSLAGAKVEQYF. Variable domain in full (rest from reference TRBV11-2 and TRBJ2-7): EAGVAQSPRYKIIEKRQSVAFWCNPISGHATLYWYQQILGQGPKLLIQFQNNGVVDDSQLPKDRFSAERLKGVDSTLKIQPAKLEDSAVYLCASSLAGAKVEQYFGPGTRLTVT.

The rearrangement uses TRBV10-2 and TRBJ2-5, with 7 bases lining up with TRBD1. V gave up 4 bases and J gave up 2 bases; unmatched junction bases: 4. Germline loops: CDR1 WSHSY, CDR2 SAAADI. The length of the CDR3 is 14 residues. The CDR3 protein is CASSGGTEQETQYF. The DNA of the CDR3 is TGCGCCAGCAGTGGGGGGACAGAGCAAGAGACCCAGTACTTC.